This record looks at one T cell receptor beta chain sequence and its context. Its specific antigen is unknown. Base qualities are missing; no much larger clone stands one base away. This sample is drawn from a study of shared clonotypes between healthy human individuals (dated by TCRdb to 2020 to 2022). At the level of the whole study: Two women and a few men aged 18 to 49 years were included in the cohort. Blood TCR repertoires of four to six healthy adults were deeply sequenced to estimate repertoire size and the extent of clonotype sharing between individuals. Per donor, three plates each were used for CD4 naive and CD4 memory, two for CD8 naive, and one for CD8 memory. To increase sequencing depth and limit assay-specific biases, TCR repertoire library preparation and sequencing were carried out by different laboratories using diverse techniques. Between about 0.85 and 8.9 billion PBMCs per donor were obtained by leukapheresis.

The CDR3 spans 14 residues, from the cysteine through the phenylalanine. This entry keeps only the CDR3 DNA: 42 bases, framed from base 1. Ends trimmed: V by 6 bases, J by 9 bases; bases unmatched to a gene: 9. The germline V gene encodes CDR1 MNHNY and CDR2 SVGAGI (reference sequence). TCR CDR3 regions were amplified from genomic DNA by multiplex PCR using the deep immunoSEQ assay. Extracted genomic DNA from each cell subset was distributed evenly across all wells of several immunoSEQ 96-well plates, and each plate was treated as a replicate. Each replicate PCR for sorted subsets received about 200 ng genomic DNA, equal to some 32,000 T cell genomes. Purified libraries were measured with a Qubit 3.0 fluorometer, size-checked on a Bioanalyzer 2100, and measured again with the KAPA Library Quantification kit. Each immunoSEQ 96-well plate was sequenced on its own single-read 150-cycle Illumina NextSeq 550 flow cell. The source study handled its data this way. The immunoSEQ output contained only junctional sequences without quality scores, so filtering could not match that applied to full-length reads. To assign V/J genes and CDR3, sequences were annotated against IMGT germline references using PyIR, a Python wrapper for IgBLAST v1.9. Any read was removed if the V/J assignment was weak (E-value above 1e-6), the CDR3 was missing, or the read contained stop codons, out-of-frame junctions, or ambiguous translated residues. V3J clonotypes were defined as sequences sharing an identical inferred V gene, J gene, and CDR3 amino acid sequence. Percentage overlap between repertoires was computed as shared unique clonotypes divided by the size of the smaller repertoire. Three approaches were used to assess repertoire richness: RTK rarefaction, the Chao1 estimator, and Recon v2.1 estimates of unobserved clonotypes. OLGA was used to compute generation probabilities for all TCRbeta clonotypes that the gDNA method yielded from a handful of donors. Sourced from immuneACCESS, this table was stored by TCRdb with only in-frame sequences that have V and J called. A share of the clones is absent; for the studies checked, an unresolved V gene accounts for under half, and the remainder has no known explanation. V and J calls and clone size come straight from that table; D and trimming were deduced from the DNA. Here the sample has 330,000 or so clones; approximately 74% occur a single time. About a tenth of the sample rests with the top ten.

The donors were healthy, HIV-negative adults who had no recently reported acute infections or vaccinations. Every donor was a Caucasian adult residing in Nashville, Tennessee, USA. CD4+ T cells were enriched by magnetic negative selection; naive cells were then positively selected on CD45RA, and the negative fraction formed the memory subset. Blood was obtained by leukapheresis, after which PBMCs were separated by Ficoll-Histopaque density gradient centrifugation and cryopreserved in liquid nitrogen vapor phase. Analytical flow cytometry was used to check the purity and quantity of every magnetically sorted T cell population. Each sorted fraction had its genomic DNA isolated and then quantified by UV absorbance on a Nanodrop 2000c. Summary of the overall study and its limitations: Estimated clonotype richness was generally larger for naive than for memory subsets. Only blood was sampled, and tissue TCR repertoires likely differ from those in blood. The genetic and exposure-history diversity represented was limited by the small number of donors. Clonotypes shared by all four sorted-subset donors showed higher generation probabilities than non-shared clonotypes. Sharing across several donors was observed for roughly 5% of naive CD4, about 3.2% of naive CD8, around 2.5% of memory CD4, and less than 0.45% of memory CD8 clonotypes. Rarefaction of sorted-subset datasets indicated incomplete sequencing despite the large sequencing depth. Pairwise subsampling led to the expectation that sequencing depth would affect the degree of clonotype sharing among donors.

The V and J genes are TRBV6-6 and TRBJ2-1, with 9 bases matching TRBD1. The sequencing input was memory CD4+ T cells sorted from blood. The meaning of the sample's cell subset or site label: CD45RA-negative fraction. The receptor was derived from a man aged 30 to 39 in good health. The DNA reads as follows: TGTGCCAGCAGGGAGGGACAGGGAGGCGGTGAGCAGTTCTTC. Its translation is CASREGQGGGEQFF.